This T cell receptor beta chain is drawn from a study of early T cells in non-severe SARS-CoV-2 infection. Study-level information: RNA in bulk from unsorted whole blood was sequenced, and chains were unpaired.

Unique molecular identifiers (one per individual cDNA molecule) were attached. TCRdb ran MiXCR on the 5' RACE reads and lists one entry per CDR3 protein. The profile shows 70,000 or so distinct CDR3 sequences, around 10% of them singletons. Study-wide points: The study's VDJdb matching favored anti-spike CD8 responses and missed private and CD4 specificities.

This clonotype was counted ten times or more. Its specificity is unknown. The source is an adult who was a healthcare worker with PCR-confirmed SARS-CoV-2 infection or an uninfected control (not recorded which). Source: whole blood, taken at baseline.

In nucleotides, the CDR3 is TGTGCCAGCTCCCCTCGAAGCCCAAACACCTTCACGAACACTGAAGCTTTCTTT. It is translated as CASSPRSPNTFTNTEAFF. The J gene is TRBJ1-1, the V gene TRBV18; D is undetermined. Germline lookup yields CDR1 KGHSH and CDR2 LQKENI. With 6 bases removed from V and 1 base from J, the gap between germline ends came to 24 bases. The CDR3 contains 18 residues.